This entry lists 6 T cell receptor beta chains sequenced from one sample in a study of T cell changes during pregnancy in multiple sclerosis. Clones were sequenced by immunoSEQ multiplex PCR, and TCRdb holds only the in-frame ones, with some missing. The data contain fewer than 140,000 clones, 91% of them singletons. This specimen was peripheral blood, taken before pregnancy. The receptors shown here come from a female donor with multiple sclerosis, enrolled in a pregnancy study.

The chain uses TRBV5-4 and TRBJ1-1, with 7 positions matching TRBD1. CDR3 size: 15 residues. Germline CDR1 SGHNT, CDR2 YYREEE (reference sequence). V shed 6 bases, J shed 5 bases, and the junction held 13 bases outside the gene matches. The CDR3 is CASTRGGAGGTEAFF. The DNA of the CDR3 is TGTGCCAGCACCCGGGGCGGGGCAGGGGGAACTGAAGCTTTCTTT.

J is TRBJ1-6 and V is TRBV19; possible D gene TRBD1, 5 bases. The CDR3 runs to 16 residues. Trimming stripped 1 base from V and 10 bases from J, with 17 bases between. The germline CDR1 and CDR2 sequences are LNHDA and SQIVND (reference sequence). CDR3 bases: TGTGCCAGTAGTATAGCCGCGGGGACTTGGGGCTCACCCCTCCACTTT. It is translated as CASSIAAGTWGSPLHF.

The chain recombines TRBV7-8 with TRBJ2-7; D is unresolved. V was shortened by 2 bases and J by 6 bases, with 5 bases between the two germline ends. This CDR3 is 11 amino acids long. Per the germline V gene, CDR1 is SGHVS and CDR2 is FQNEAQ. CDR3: CASSLPGEQYF. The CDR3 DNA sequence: TGTGCCAGCAGCTTACCGGGCGAGCAGTACTTC.

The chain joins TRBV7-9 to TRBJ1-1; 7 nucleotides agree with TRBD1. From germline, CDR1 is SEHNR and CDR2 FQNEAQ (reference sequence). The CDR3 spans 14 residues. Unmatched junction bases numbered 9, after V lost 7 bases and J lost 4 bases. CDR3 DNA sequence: TGTGCCAGCACCATACAGACAGGGCTCACTGAAGCTTTCTTT. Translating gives CASTIQTGLTEAFF. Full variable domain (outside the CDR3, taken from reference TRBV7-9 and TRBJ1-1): DTGVSQNPRHKITKRGQNVTFRCDPISEHNRLYWYRQTLGQGPEFLTYFQNEAQLEKSRLLSDRFSAERPKGSFSTLEIQRTEQGDSAMYLCASTIQTGLTEAFFGQGTRLTVV.

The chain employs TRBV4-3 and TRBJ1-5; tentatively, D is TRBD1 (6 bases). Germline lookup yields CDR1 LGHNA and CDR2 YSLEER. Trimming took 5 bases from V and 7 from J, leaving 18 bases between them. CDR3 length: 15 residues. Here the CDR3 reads CASSYELRGHQPQHF. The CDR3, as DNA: TGCGCCAGCAGCTATGAATTGAGGGGACACCAGCCCCAGCATTTT.

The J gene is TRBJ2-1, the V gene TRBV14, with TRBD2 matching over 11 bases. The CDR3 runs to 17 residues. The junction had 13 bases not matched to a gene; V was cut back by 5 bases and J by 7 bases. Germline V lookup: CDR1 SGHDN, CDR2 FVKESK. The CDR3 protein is CASSDLIAGGQANEQFF. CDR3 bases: TGTGCCAGCAGCGACCTTATAGCGGGAGGGCAAGCAAATGAGCAGTTCTTC.